The source of this T cell receptor beta chain is a study of T-cell reconstitution after alpha-beta-depleted transplantation in children (dated by TCRdb to between 2015 and 2016). Background on the whole study: Using TCR repertoire profiling, the study followed T-cell immune reconstitution in a quantitative way in children after TCRalphabeta/CD19-depleted allogeneic hematopoietic cell transplantation.

The germline V gene gives CDR1 as MGHRA and CDR2 as YSYEKL. The junction shows trimming of 4 bases on V and 8 bases on J, and the gene matches do not reach 13 bases of it. The CDR3 covers 15 residues, taking in both the cysteine and the phenylalanine. Solely the CDR3 DNA is kept, with 45 bases framed from the first base. This clonotype was counted ten times or more. Its antigen specificity is not known. Base qualities are not recorded, but no much larger clone differs from it by a single base. Preparation of the library involved PCR. TCRdb names Illumina HiSeq 2500 as the instrument used. TCR library preparation used molecular barcoding, with unique molecular identifiers applied to normalize quantification of the TCRbeta repertoire. Using fastp at Q25 and MiXCR, TCRdb reprocessed the public reads and kept productive beta chains. Identical CDR3 protein sequences are pooled into one entry, listed with their most common genes and DNA. The sample table contains 200,000 to 250,000 distinct CDR3 sequences; only one count was recorded for 9.7% of them. In total, the top ten clones hold about 5% of the sample.

The material was PBMCs from the stem cell graft donor, obtained from the stem cell graft. The rearranged chain carries TRBV4-1 and TRBJ1-2, and 7 junctional nucleotides match TRBD1. This TCR derives from a human donor who donated a stem cell graft to a child with SCID. This receptor carries the CDR3 CASSPTGQALGGYTF. At the DNA level, the sequence is TGCGCCAGCAGCCCCACAGGACAGGCCTTAGGCGGCTACACCTTC.